The subject of this entry is one T cell receptor (beta chain). These data come from a study of cytotoxic CD8 clonotypes in ibrutinib-treated CLL. Study context: The cohort had some 10 relapsed/refractory and some 16 treatment-naive patients, roughly 17 IGHV unmutated.

Germline V gene sequence: CDR1 SGHVS, CDR2 FQNEAQ. Trimming left V 2 bases short and J 6 bases short, with 14 bases between. The CDR3 length is 14 residues. Depths of 1 in 200,000 to 1 in 1 million T cells were the sequencing target. Produced via immunoSEQ multiplex PCR; TCRdb's table is partial and in-frame only. The sample shows approximately 340,000 clones, about 61% of them seen only once. This sequence originates from a human donor with chronic lymphocytic leukemia. Sequences were derived from PBMCs, sampled after 36 months of ibrutinib treatment. The chain is built from TRBV7-8 and TRBJ2-7; D call uncertain. DNA for the CDR3: TGTGCCAGCAGCTTACATCGGGCTAGTAGCGAGCAGTACTTC. Translation: CASSLHRASSEQYF.